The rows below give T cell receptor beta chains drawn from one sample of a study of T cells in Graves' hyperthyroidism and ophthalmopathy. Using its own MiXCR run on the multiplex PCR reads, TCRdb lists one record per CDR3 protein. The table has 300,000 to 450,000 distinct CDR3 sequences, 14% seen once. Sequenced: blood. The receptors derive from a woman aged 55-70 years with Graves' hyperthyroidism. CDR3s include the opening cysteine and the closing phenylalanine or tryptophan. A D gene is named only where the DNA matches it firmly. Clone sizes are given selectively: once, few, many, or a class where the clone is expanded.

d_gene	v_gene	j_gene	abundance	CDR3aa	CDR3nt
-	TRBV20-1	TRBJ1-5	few	CSATRGGGQPQHF	TGCAGTGCCACGAGGGGGGGTGGTCAGCCCCAGCATTTT
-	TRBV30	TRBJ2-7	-	CAWVTKTPNYEQYF	TGTGCCTGGGTTACGAAGACACCGAACTACGAGCAGTACTTC
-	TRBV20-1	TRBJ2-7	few	CNAAGTDYYEQYF	TGCAATGCTGCGGGCACAGATTACTACGAGCAGTACTTC
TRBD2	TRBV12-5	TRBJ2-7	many	CASGLVPGTTIYEQYF	TGTGCTAGTGGTTTGGTACCGGGGACTACCATCTACGAGCAGTACTTC
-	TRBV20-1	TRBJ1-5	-	CSAQTAGSNQPQHF	TGCAGTGCGCAGACAGCTGGTAGCAATCAGCCCCAGCATTTT
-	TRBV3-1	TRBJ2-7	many	CASSPQGEGAREQYF	TGTGCCAGCAGCCCCCAAGGGGAGGGGGCGAGGGAGCAGTACTTC
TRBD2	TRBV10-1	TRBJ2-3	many	CASSDPGLAGGFADTQYF	TGCGCCAGCAGTGATCCGGGACTAGCGGGAGGGTTCGCAGATACGCAGTATTTT
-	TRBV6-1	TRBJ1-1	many	CASRPDRSEAFF	TGTGCCAGCAGACCCGACAGGAGTGAAGCTTTCTTT
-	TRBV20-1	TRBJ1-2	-	CSAMFMPYGYTF	TGCAGTGCTATGTTCATGCCTTATGGCTACACCTTC
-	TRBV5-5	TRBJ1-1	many	CASSLASINTEAFF	TGTGCCAGCAGCTTGGCCTCGATCAACACTGAAGCTTTCTTT
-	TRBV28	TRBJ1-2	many	CASSFGSSYGYTF	TGTGCCAGCAGTTTCGGCAGCTCCTATGGCTACACCTTC
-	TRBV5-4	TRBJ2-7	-	CASSLANYYEQYF	TGTGCCAGCAGCTTGGCTAACTACTACGAGCAGTACTTC
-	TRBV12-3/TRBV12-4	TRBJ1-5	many	CASSLNGDQPQHF	TGTGCCAGCAGTTTGAACGGGGATCAGCCCCAGCATTTT
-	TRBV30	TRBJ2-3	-	CAWNRGALWYF	TGTGCCTGGAATCGGGGAGCTCTGTGGTATTTT
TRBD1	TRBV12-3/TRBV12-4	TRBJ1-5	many	CVIRRDRGGQPQHF	TGTGTCATACGACGGGACAGGGGGGGTCAGCCCCAGCATTTT
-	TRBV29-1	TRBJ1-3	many	CSVGGQSSGNTIYF	TGCAGCGTTGGAGGGCAGAGCTCTGGAAACACCATATATTTT
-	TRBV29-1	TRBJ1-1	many	CSVGQVAMGEAFF	TGCAGCGTTGGCCAGGTCGCCATGGGGGAAGCTTTCTTT
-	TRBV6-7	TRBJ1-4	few	CASAIRRALGEKLFF	TGTGCCAGCGCAATTCGACGGGCGCTAGGGGAAAAACTGTTTTTT
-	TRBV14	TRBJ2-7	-	CASTLSGVGNEQYF	TGTGCCAGCACCCTTTCGGGAGTCGGTAACGAGCAGTACTTC
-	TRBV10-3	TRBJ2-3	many	CAISGVATDTQYF	TGTGCCATCAGTGGAGTCGCCACAGATACGCAGTATTTT
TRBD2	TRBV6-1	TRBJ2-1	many	CASSRGGLAGGNEQFF	TGTGCCAGCAGCCGAGGGGGACTAGCGGGAGGGAATGAGCAGTTCTTC
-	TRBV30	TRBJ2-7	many	CAWSVGGSRYEQYF	TGTGCCTGGAGTGTAGGGGGGTCTCGCTACGAGCAGTACTTC
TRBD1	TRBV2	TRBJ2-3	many	CASSEGQPRTDTQYF	TGTGCCAGCAGTGAGGGACAGCCACGCACAGATACGCAGTATTTT
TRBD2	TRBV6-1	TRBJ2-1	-	CASSTGAGGHIVEQFF	TGTGCCAGCAGTACCGGAGCGGGAGGGCACATTGTTGAGCAGTTCTTC
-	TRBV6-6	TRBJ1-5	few	CASSYGGGRNQPQHF	TGTGCCAGCAGTTACGGGGGGGGCCGCAATCAGCCCCAGCATTTT
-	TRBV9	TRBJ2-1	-	CASSVNGMTLNEQFF	TGTGCCAGCAGCGTTAACGGGATGACGTTAAATGAGCAGTTCTTC
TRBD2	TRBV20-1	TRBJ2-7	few	CSALPSGRAYEQYF	TGCAGTGCACTCCCTAGCGGGAGGGCCTACGAGCAGTACTTC
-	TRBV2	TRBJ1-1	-	CASAGRLDTEAFF	TGTGCCAGCGCCGGACGGTTAGACACTGAAGCTTTCTTT
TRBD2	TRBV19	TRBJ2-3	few	CASSIIAGTPDTQYF	TGTGCCAGTAGTATAATAGCGGGGACTCCAGATACGCAGTATTTT
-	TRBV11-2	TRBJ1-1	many	CASSADRGRNTEAFF	TGTGCCAGCAGCGCGGACCGTGGGAGGAACACTGAAGCTTTCTTT
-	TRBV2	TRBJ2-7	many	CASSDPPGAYEQYF	TGTGCCAGCAGTGATCCCCCAGGGGCCTACGAGCAGTACTTC
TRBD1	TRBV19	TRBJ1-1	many	CASTSGRTGNTEAFF	TGTGCCAGTACAAGTGGGCGGACAGGTAACACTGAAGCTTTCTTT
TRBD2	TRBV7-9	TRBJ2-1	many	CASSPLSGSSYNEQFF	TGTGCCAGCAGCCCACTGAGCGGGAGCTCCTACAATGAGCAGTTCTTC
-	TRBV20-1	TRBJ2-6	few	CSARDGSSGANVLTF	TGCAGTGCTAGGGACGGGAGCTCTGGGGCCAACGTCCTGACTTTC
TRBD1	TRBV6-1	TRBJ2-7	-	CASGSGQGGGEQYF	TGTGCCAGCGGTTCGGGACAGGGTGGGGGCGAGCAGTACTTC
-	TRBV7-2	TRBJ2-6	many	CASSLASGANVLTF	TGTGCCAGCAGCTTAGCTTCCGGGGCCAACGTCCTGACTTTC
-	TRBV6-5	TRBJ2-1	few	CASSYSRGTEEQFF	TGTGCCAGCAGTTACTCCCGGGGGACCGAAGAGCAGTTCTTC
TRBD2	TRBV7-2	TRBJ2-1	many	CASSLDGARGRAGEQFF	TGTGCCAGCAGCTTAGATGGAGCCAGAGGGAGGGCAGGTGAGCAGTTCTTC
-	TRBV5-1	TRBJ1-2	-	CASRKTGHRLSLEYGYTF	TGCGCCAGCAGGAAAACGGGACACCGACTTTCCTTAGAATATGGCTACACCTTC
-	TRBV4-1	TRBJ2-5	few	CASSQDGSGWGETQYF	TGCGCCAGCAGCCAAGATGGGAGCGGGTGGGGAGAGACCCAGTACTTC
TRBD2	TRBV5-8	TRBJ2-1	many	CASSIAGGPSYNEQFF	TGTGCCAGCAGCATAGCGGGAGGCCCTTCCTACAATGAGCAGTTCTTC
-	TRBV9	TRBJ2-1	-	CASSDGIQGYNEQFF	TGTGCCAGCAGCGACGGGATCCAGGGTTACAATGAGCAGTTCTTC